This is a list of T cell receptor beta chains from one sample in a study of a mutant IDH1 vaccine in newly diagnosed glioma. Profiled with immunoSEQ multiplex PCR; TCRdb holds only in-frame clones, not every one. Of 45,000 or so clones listed, around 89% are singletons. No antigen is known for these receptors. The input for sequencing was PBMCs, taken from a glioma patient whose treatment included an IDH1 peptide vaccine. These receptors were obtained from a woman in her 40s with glioma. Both conserved end residues are part of each CDR3. Fields, in order: V gene, clone size, D gene, J gene, CDR3 protein, CDR3 DNA. D genes are given only for firm matches. The size entry is marked missing in some rows and otherwise reads once, few, many or a size class.

>TRBV19|.|.|TRBJ1-5
CASSPVGGDNQPQHF
TGTGCCAGTAGCCCAGTAGGGGGGGACAATCAGCCCCAGCATTTT
>TRBV6-5|once|TRBD1|TRBJ2-1
CASSSTGGGPHNEQFF
TGTGCCAGCAGTTCTACAGGGGGCGGCCCCCACAATGAGCAGTTCTTC
>TRBV2|.|.|TRBJ1-1
CASLWTPNTEAFF
TGTGCCAGCCTTTGGACACCTAACACTGAAGCTTTCTTT
>TRBV7-2|.|TRBD2|TRBJ2-7
CASSLRWEGLSGFSYEQYF
TGTGCCAGCAGCTTACGGTGGGAGGGTCTGAGCGGGTTCTCCTACGAGCAGTACTTC
>TRBV6-1|.|.|TRBJ1-5
CASGPVQPQHF
TGTGCCAGCGGACCGGTACAGCCCCAGCATTTT
>TRBV12-5|.|TRBD1|TRBJ2-2
CASGSDRATGELFF
TGTGCTAGTGGTTCGGACAGGGCCACCGGGGAGCTGTTTTTT
>TRBV6-1|once|.|TRBJ2-7
CASSDLGYEQYF
TGTGCCAGCAGTGATCTGGGGTACGAGCAGTACTTC
>TRBV2|.|TRBD2|TRBJ2-1
CASSGPSGGAPYNEQFF
TGTGCCAGCAGTGGCCCTAGCGGGGGGGCTCCCTACAATGAGCAGTTCTTC
>TRBV7-2|once|TRBD2|TRBJ2-3
CASSRQSGGVQYTQYF
TGTGCCAGCAGCCGCCAATCCGGGGGGGTTCAATATACGCAGTATTTT
>TRBV29-1|.|.|TRBJ1-2
CSVGEVGYGYTF
TGCAGCGTTGGGGAGGTCGGCTATGGCTACACCTTC
>TRBV7-2|once|TRBD1|TRBJ2-2
CASSRQGNTGELFF
TGTGCCAGCAGCCGACAGGGAAACACCGGGGAGCTGTTTTTT
>TRBV7-9|.|.|TRBJ2-1
CASSLEGQDNEQFF
TGTGCCAGCAGCTTAGAAGGTCAGGACAATGAGCAGTTCTTC
>TRBV7-2|.|.|TRBJ2-4
CASSLAIAKNIQYF
TGTGCCAGCAGTTTAGCGATAGCCAAAAACATTCAGTACTTC
>TRBV7-9|medium-sized|.|TRBJ1-4
CASSRREEKLFF
TGTGCCAGCAGCCGAAGGGAGGAAAAACTGTTTTTT
>TRBV5-1|.|TRBD1|TRBJ1-6
CASSGGDRANSPLHF
TGCGCCAGCAGCGGGGGTGACAGGGCCAATTCACCCCTCCACTTT
>TRBV9|.|.|TRBJ2-3
CASSVGDSNWDTQYF
TGTGCCAGCAGCGTAGGGGACTCAAATTGGGATACGCAGTATTTT
>TRBV27|.|TRBD1|TRBJ1-1
CASSPGDRDTEAFF
TGTGCCAGCAGTCCCGGGGACAGGGACACTGAAGCTTTCTTT
>TRBV18|.|TRBD1|TRBJ2-4
CASSLTGAGTKNIQYF
TGTGCCAGCTCACTGACAGGGGCAGGGACCAAAAACATTCAGTACTTC
>TRBV15|.|.|TRBJ1-4
CATSRDFGPIPRPTGLGKLFF
TGTGCCACCAGCAGAGATTTCGGGCCCATACCGCGACCGACAGGATTAGGAAAACTGTTTTTT
>TRBV10-3|.|TRBD1|TRBJ1-5
CAIRGTGDQPQHF
TGTGCCATCAGAGGGACAGGCGATCAGCCCCAGCATTTT
>TRBV4-3|.|.|TRBJ2-3
CASSPQGAPTVPRGSTDTQYF
TGCGCCAGCAGCCCGCAAGGAGCCCCCACAGTACCTAGGGGAAGCACAGATACGCAGTATTTT
>TRBV4-1|.|.|TRBJ1-1
CASSQGPGLMNTEAFF
TGCGCCAGCAGCCAAGGGCCAGGGCTTATGAACACTGAAGCTTTCTTT
>TRBV7-4|once|TRBD1|TRBJ1-6
CASSLGQGLNSPLHF
TGTGCCAGCAGCTTGGGACAGGGTCTCAATTCACCCCTCCACTTT
>TRBV5-5|few|.|TRBJ2-7
CASSLLGTQTEQYF
TGTGCCAGCAGCTTGCTTGGGACTCAGACCGAGCAGTACTTC
>TRBV6-1|.|.|TRBJ2-7
CASSPRLGEQYF
TGTGCCAGCAGTCCGCGCCTAGGGGAGCAGTACTTC
>TRBV29-1|few|TRBD1|TRBJ1-3
CSVGQGGTSGNTIYF
TGCAGCGTAGGACAGGGGGGTACCTCTGGAAACACCATATATTTT
>TRBV7-2|.|TRBD1|TRBJ1-3
CASSFRDRSLSSGNTIYF
TGTGCCAGCAGCTTTCGGGACAGATCGCTTAGCTCTGGAAACACCATATATTTT
>TRBV5-4|.|TRBD1|TRBJ2-3
CASRSQGTDTQYF
TGTGCCAGCAGGTCACAGGGGACAGATACGCAGTATTTT
>TRBV6-1|.|.|TRBJ1-4
CASRVAGSGEKLFF
TGTGCCAGCAGGGTGGCAGGGTCGGGTGAAAAACTGTTTTTT
>TRBV7-9|.|TRBD1|TRBJ1-2
CASSPPPGTGVSNGYTF
TGTGCCAGCAGCCCGCCGCCCGGGACAGGGGTTTCTAACGGCTACACCTTC
>TRBV25-1|.|TRBD1|TRBJ2-5
CASSEFGTGVRETQYF
TGTGCCAGCAGTGAATTCGGGACAGGGGTCCGAGAGACCCAGTACTTC
>TRBV19|.|.|TRBJ1-3
CASKTQGYSGNTIYF
TGTGCCAGTAAGACACAGGGCTACTCTGGAAACACCATATATTTT
>TRBV4-1|.|TRBD1|TRBJ2-1
CASSQGPGTGINEQFF
TGCGCCAGCAGCCAAGGGCCCGGGACAGGCATCAATGAGCAGTTCTTC
>TRBV5-1|.|TRBD2|TRBJ2-3
CASSRGGSTDTQYF
TGCGCCAGCAGCCGGGGGGGTAGCACAGATACGCAGTATTTT
>TRBV10-1|.|TRBD1|TRBJ1-5
CASSEKDRGLQPQHF
TGCGCCAGCAGTGAGAAGGACAGGGGACTTCAGCCCCAGCATTTT
>TRBV10-2|.|TRBD1|TRBJ2-2
CASLLDRVNTGELFF
TGCGCCAGCCTTCTCGACAGGGTGAACACCGGGGAGCTGTTTTTT
>TRBV6-1|.|.|TRBJ1-2
CASMEGGYGYTF
TGTGCCAGCATGGAGGGAGGATATGGCTACACCTTC
>TRBV5-8|.|.|TRBJ2-3
CASSLEQPTDTQYF
TGTGCCAGCAGCTTGGAACAGCCCACAGATACGCAGTATTTT
>TRBV7-2|once|TRBD1|TRBJ1-4
CASSKVPGQGSNEKLFF
TGTGCCAGCAGCAAAGTCCCGGGACAGGGTTCCAATGAAAAACTGTTTTTT
>TRBV4-1|.|.|TRBJ2-7
CASSRRATGLEGYEQYF
TGCGCCAGCAGCCGAAGAGCCACAGGGTTGGAGGGTTACGAGCAGTACTTC
>TRBV5-6|.|.|TRBJ2-5
CASSLGFGTQETQYF
TGTGCCAGCAGCTTGGGGTTTGGAACCCAAGAGACCCAGTACTTC
>TRBV29-1|once|TRBD1|TRBJ2-3
CSVDALGQGADTQYF
TGCAGCGTTGACGCTCTGGGACAGGGCGCAGATACGCAGTATTTT
>TRBV19|.|TRBD1|TRBJ1-2
CASSITGIQQGSHTF
TGTGCCAGTAGTATAACGGGGATCCAACAGGGGTCACACACCTTC
>TRBV6-1|.|.|TRBJ1-5
CASRTAAGNQPQHF
TGTGCCAGCAGGACGGCAGCTGGCAATCAGCCCCAGCATTTT
>TRBV5-1|.|TRBD2|TRBJ2-7
CASSLAGGPNEQYF
TGCGCCAGCTCCTTGGCGGGGGGGCCCAACGAGCAGTACTTC
>TRBV7-6|.|TRBD1|TRBJ2-7
CASSLNRGRYEQYF
TGTGCCAGCAGCTTAAACAGGGGGCGCTACGAGCAGTACTTC
>TRBV4-1|.|TRBD2|TRBJ2-1
CASSQDRGRAGYEQFF
TGCGCCAGCAGCCAAGATCGCGGGAGAGCCGGGTATGAGCAGTTCTTC
>TRBV6-1|.|TRBD1|TRBJ2-5
CASRRDREGTQYF
TGTGCCAGCAGGAGGGACAGGGAGGGGACCCAGTACTTC
>TRBV9|.|.|TRBJ1-1
CASSVGQMNTEAFF
TGTGCCAGCAGCGTAGGACAGATGAACACTGAAGCTTTCTTT
>TRBV10-3|.|TRBD2|TRBJ2-3
CAISEPLGTSQTYTDTQYF
TGTGCCATCAGTGAACCCCTTGGGACTAGCCAGACCTACACAGATACGCAGTATTTT
>TRBV5-1|.|TRBD2|TRBJ2-2
CASSSPTSGSAGELFF
TGCGCCAGCAGCTCACCGACTAGCGGGTCGGCCGGGGAGCTGTTTTTT
>TRBV7-2|.|.|TRBJ1-6
CASSLAVWGGAGFLVSPLHF
TGTGCCAGCAGCTTAGCGGTTTGGGGGGGCGCCGGATTTTTGGTTTCACCCCTCCACTTT